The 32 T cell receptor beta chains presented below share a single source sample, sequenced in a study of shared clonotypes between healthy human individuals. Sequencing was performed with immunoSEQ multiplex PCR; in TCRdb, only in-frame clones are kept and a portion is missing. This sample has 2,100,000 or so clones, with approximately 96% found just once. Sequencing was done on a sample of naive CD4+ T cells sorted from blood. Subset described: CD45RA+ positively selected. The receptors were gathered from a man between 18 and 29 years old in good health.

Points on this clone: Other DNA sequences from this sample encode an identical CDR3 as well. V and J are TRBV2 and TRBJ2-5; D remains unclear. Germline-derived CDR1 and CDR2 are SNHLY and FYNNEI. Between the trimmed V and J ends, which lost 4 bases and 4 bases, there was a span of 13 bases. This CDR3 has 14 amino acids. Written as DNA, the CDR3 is TGTGCCAGCAGTGCCGGAGCCGGCGCAGAGACCCAGTACTTC. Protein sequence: CASSAGAGAETQYF.

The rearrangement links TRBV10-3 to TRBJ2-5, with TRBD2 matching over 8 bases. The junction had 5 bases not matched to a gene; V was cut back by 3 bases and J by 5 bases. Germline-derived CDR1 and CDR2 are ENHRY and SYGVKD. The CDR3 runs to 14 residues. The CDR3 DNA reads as TGTGCCATCAGTGACCCGGGAGGGCACGAGACCCAGTACTTC. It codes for CAISDPGGHETQYF.

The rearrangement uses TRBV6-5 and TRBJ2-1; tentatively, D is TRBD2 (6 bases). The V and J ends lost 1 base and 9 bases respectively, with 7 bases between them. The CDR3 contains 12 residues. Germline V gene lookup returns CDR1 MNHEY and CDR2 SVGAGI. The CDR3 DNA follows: TGTGCCAGCAGTTACTACGGGGGTGAGCAGTTCTTC. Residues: CASSYYGGEQFF.

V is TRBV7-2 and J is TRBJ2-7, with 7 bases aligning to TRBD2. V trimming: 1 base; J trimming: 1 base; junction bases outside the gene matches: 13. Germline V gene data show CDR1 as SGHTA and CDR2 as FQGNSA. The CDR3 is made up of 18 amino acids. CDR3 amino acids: CASSLGMPFSGLSYEQYF. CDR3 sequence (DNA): TGTGCCAGCAGCTTAGGGATGCCCTTTAGCGGGCTTTCCTACGAGCAGTACTTC.

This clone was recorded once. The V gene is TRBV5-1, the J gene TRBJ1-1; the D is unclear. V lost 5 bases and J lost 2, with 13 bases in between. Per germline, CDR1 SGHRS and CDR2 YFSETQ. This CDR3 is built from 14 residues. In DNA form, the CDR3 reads TGCGCCAGCAGGCTCACTTGGGTAAACACTGAAGCTTTCTTT. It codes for CASRLTWVNTEAFF.

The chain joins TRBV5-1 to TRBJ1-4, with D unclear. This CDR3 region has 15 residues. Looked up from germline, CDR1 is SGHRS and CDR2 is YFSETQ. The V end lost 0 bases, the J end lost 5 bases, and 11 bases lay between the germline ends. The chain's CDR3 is CASSLVSSSNEKLFF. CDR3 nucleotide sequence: TGCGCCAGCAGCTTGGTGAGCTCCTCAAATGAAAAACTGTTTTTT. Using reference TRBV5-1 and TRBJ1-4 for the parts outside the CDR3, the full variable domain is KAGVTQTPRYLIKTRGQQVTLSCSPISGHRSVSWYQQTPGQGLQFLFEYFSETQRNKGNFPGRFSGRQFSNSRSEMNVSTLELGDSALYLCASSLVSSSNEKLFFGSGTQLSVL.

The CDR3 region is CASSPLAGVRNEQYF. The CDR3 coding sequence is TGTGCCAGCAGCCCACTAGCGGGAGTAAGGAACGAGCAGTACTTC. V usage is TRBV7-2 and J usage is TRBJ2-7, with 11 bases fitting TRBD2. CDR3 length: 15 amino acids. V was clipped by 5 bases and J by 5 bases; unmatched bases: 8. CDR1 and CDR2 (germline): SGHTA, FQGNSA.

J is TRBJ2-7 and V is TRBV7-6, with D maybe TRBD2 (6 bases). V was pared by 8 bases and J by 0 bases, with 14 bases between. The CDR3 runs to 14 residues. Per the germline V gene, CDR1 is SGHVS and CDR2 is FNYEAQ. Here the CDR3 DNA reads TGTGCCAGCTCCGAGCGGGTTAACTCCTACGAGCAGTACTTC. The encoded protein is CASSERVNSYEQYF.

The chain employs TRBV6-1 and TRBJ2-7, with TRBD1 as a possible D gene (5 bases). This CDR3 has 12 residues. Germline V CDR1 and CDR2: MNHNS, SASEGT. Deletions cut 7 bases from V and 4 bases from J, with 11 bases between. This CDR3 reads CASTRRGYEQYF. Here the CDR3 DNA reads TGTGCCAGCACCCGAAGGGGTTACGAGCAGTACTTC.

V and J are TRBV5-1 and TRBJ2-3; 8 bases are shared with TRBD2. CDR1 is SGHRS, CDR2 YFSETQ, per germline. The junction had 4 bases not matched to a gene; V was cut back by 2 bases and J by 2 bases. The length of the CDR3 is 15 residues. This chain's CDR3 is CASSFGREVTDTQYF. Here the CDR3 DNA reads TGCGCCAGCAGCTTTGGGCGGGAGGTCACAGATACGCAGTATTTT.

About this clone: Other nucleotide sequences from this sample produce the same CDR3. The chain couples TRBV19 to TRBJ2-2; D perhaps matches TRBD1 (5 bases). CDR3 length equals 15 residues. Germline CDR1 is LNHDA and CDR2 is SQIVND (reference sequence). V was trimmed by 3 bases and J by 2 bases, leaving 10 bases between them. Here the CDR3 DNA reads TGTGCCAGTAGTATTGGACAATTAAACACCGGGGAGCTGTTTTTT. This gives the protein CASSIGQLNTGELFF.

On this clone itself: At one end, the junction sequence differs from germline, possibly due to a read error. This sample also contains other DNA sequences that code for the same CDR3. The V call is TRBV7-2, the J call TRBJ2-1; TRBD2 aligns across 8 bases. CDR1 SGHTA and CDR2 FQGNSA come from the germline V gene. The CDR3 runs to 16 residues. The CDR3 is CASSLAGAGGYNEQFF. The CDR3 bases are TGTGCCAGCAGCCTAGCAGGGGCGGGAGGATATAATGAGCAGTTCTTC.

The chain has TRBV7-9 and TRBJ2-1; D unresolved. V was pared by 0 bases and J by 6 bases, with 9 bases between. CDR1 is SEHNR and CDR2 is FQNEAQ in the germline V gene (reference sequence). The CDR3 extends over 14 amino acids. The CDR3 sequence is CASSLAVSPNEQFF. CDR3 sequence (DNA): TGTGCCAGCAGCTTAGCGGTCAGCCCCAATGAGCAGTTCTTC.

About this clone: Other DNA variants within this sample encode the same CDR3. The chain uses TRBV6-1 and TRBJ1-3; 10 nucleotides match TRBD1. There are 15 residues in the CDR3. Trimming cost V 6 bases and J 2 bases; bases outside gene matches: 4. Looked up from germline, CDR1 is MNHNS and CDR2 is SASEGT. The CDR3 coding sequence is TGTGCCAGCAGCCCCGGGACAGGGGCTGGAAACACCATATATTTT. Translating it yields CASSPGTGAGNTIYF.

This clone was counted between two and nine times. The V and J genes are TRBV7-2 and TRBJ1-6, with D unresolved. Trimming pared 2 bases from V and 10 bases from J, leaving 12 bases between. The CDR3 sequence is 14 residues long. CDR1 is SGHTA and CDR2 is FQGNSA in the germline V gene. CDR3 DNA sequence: TGTGCCAGCAGCTTATCTCCTGAGGGCTCACCCCTCCACTTT. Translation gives CASSLSPEGSPLHF.

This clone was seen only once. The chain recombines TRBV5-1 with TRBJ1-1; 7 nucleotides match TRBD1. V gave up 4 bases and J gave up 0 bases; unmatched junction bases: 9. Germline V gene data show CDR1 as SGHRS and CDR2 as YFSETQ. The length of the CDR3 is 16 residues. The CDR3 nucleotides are TGCGCCAGCAGCGTACAGGGGACCCCTATGAACACTGAAGCTTTCTTT. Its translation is CASSVQGTPMNTEAFF.

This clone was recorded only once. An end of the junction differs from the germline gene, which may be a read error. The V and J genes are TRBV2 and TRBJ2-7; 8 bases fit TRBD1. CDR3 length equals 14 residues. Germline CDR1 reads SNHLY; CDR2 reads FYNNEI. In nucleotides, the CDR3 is TGTGCCAGCAGCGAAGACAGGGGTGGATACGAGCAGTACTTC. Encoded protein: CASSEDRGGYEQYF.

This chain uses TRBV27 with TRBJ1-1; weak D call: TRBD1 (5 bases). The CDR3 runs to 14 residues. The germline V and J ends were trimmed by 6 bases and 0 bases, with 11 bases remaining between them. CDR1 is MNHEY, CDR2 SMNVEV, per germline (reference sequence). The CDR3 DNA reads TGTGCCAGCAGGGCACAGGTTATGAACACTGAAGCTTTCTTT. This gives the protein CASRAQVMNTEAFF.

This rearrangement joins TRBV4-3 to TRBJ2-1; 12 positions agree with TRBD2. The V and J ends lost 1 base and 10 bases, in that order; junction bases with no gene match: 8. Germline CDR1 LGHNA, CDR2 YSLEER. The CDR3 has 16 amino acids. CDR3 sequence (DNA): TGCGCCAGCAGCCAAGGACTAGCGGGAGATTGGGTGGAGCAGTTCTTC. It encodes CASSQGLAGDWVEQFF.

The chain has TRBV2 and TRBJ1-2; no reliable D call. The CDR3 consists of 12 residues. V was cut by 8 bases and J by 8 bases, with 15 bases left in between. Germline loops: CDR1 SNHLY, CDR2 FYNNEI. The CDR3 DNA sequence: TGTGCCAGCTCCGTGGAGTCTTACGGCTACACCTTC. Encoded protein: CASSVESYGYTF.

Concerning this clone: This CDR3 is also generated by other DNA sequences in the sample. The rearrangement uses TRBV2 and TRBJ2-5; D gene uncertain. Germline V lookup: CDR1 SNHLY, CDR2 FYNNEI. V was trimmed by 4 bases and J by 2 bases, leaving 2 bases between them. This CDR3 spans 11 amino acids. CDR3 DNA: TGTGCCAGCAGTGTTCAAGAGACCCAGTACTTC. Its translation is CASSVQETQYF.

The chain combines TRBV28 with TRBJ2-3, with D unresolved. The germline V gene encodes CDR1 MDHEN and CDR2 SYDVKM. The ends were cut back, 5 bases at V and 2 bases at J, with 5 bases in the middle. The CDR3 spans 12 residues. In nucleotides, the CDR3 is TGTGCCAGCAGTAAAAACACAGATACGCAGTATTTT. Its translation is CASSKNTDTQYF.

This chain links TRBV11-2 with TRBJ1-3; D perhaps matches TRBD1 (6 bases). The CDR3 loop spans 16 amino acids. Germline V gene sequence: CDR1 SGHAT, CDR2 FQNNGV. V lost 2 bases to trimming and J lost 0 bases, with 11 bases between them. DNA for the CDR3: TGTGCCAGCAGCTTATCCGGGACAAGCTCTGGAAACACCATATATTTT. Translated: CASSLSGTSSGNTIYF.

The CDR3 spells CASSLTGTGNGGELFF. CDR3 nucleotides: TGTGCCAGCAGCCTTACCGGGACAGGGAACGGCGGGGAGCTGTTTTTT. This sequence joins TRBV9 and TRBJ2-2; 9 bases are shared with TRBD1. The CDR3 runs 16 residues. Germline loops: CDR1 SGDLS, CDR2 YYNGEE. J lost 7 bases, V lost 4 bases, and 11 bases had no gene match.

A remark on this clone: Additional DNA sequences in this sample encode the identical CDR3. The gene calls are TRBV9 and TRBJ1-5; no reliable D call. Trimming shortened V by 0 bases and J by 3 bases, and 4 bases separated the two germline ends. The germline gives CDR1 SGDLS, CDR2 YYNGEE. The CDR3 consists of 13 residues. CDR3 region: CASSVGTNQPQHF. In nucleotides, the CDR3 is TGTGCCAGCAGCGTAGGCACCAATCAGCCCCAGCATTTT.

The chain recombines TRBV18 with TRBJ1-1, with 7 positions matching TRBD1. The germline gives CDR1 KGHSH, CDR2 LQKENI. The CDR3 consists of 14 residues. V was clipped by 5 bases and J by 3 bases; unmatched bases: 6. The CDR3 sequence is CASSTYRGHTEAFF. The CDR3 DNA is TGTGCCAGCTCAACTTACAGGGGACACACTGAAGCTTTCTTT.

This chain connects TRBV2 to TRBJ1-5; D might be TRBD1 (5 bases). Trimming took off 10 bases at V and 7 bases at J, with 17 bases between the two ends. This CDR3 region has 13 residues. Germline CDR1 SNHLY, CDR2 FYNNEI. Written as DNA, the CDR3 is TGTGCCACCACCCCCAGGGTAGGGCAGCCCCAGCATTTT. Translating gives CATTPRVGQPQHF.

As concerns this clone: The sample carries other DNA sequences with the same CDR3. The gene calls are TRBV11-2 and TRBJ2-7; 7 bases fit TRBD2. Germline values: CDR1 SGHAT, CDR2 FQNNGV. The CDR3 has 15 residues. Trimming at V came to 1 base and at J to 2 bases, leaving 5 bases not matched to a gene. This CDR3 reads CASSLAGGVTYEQYF. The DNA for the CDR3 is TGTGCCAGCAGCTTAGCGGGAGGTGTCACCTACGAGCAGTACTTC.

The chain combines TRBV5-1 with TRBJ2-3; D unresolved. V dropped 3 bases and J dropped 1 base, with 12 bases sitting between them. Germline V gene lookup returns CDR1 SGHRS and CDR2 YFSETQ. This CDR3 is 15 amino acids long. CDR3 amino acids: CASSSDATRTDTQYF. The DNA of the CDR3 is TGCGCCAGCAGCTCCGACGCCACACGCACAGATACGCAGTATTTT.

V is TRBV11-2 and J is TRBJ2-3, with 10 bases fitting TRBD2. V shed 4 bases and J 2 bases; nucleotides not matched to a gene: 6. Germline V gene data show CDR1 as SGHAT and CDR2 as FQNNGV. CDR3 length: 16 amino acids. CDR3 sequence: CASSSPGLAYTDTQYF. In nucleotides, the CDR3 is TGTGCCAGCAGCTCACCGGGACTAGCGTACACAGATACGCAGTATTTT.

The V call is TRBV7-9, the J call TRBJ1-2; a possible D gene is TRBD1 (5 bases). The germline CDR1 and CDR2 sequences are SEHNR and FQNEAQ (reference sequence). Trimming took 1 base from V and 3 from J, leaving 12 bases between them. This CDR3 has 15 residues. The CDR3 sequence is CASSLGHGGYYGYTF. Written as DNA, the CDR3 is TGTGCCAGCAGCTTAGGACATGGGGGTTACTATGGCTACACCTTC.

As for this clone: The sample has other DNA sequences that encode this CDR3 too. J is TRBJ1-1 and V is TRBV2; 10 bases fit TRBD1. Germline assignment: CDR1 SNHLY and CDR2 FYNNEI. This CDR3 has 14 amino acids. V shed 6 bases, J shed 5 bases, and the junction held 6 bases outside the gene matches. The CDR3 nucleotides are TGTGCCAGCAGCCGACAGGGGGCGCGGACTGAAGCTTTCTTT. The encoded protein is CASSRQGARTEAFF.